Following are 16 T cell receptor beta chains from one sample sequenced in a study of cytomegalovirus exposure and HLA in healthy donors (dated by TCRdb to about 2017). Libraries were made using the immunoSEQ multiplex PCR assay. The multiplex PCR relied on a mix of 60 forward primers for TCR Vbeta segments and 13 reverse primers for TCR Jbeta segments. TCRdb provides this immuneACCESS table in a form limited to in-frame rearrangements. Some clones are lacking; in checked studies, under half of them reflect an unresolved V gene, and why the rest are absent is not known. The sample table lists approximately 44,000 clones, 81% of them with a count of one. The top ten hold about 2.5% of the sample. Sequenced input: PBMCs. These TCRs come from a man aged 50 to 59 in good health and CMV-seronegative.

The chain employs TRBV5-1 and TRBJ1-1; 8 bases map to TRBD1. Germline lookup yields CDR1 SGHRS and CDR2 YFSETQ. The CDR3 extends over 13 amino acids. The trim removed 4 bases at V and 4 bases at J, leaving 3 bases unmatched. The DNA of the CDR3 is TGCGCCAGCAGCCTTACAGGGGGCACTGAAGCTTTCTTT. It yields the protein CASSLTGGTEAFF.

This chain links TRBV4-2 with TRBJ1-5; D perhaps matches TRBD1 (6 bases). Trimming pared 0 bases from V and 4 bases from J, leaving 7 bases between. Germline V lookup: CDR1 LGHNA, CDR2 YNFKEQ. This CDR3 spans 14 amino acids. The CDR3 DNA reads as TGTGCCAGCAGCCAAGATCAGGGGAATCAGCCCCAGCATTTT. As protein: CASSQDQGNQPQHF.

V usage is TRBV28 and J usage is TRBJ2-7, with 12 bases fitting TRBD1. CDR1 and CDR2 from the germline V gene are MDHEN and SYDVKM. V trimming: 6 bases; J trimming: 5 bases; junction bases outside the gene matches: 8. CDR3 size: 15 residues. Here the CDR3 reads CASSSPGTGGNEQYF. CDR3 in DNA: TGTGCCAGCAGCTCCCCCGGGACAGGGGGCAACGAGCAGTACTTC.

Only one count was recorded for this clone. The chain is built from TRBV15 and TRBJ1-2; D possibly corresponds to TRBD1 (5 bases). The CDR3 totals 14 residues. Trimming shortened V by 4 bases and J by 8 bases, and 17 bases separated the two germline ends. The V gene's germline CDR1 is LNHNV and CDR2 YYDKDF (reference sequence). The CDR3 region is CATSTTTPQGGYTF. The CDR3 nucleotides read TGTGCCACCAGCACGACGACCCCCCAGGGAGGCTACACCTTC.

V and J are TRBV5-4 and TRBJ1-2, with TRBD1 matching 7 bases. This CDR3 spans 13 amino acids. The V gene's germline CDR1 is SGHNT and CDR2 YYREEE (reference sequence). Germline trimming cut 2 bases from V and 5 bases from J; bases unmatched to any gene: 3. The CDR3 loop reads CASSFGQAYGYTF. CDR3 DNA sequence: TGTGCCAGCAGCTTCGGACAGGCTTATGGCTACACCTTC. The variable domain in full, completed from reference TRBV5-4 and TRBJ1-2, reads ETGVTQSPTHLIKTRGQQVTLRCSSQSGHNTVSWYQQALGQGPQFIFQYYREEENGRGNFPPRFSGLQFPNYSSELNVNALELDDSALYLCASSFGQAYGYTFGSGTRLTVV.

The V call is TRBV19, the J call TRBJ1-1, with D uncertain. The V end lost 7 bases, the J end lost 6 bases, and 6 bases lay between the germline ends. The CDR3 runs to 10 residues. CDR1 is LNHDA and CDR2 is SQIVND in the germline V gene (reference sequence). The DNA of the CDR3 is TGTGCCAGTATGAGTTCTGAAGCTTTCTTT. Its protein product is CASMSSEAFF.

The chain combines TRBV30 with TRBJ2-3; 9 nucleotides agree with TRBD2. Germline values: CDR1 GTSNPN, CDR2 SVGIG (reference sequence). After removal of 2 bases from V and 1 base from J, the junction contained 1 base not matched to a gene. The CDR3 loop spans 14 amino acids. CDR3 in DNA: TGTGCCTGGAGTCTAGCGGGGCGCACAGATACGCAGTATTTT. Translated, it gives CAWSLAGRTDTQYF.

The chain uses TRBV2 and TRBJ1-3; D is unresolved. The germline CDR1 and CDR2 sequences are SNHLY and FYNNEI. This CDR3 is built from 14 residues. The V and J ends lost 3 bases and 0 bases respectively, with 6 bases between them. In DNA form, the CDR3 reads TGTGCCAGCAGTGACACTCACTCTGGAAACACCATATATTTT. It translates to CASSDTHSGNTIYF.

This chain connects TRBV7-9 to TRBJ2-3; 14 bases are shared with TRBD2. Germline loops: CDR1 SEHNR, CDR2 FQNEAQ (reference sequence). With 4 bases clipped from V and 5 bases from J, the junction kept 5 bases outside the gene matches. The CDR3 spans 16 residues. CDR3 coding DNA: TGTGCCAGCAGCTCGCCAGGACTAGCGGGAGGAGATACGCAGTATTTT. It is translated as CASSSPGLAGGDTQYF.

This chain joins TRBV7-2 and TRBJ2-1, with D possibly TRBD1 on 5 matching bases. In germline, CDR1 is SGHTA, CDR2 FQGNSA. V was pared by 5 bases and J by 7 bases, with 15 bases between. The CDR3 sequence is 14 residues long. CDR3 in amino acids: CASSGYRQTNEQFF. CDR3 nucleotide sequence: TGTGCCAGCAGCGGATACAGGCAAACGAATGAGCAGTTCTTC. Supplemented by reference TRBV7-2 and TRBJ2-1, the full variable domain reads GAGVSQSPSNKVTEKGKDVELRCDPISGHTALYWYRQSLGQGLEFLIYFQGNSAPDKSGLPSDRFSAERTGGSVSTLTIQRTQQEDSAVYLCASSGYRQTNEQFFGPGTRLTVL.

The CDR3 coding sequence is TGTGCCAGCTCGCCAGGGACAGGTACCTACACTGAAGCTTTCTTT. Amino acid sequence: CASSPGTGTYTEAFF. The chain couples TRBV18 to TRBJ1-1, with 8 bases that match TRBD1. CDR1 is KGHSH and CDR2 is LQKENI in the germline V gene. With V trimmed by 6 bases and J by 3 bases, 9 bases remained unmatched. The CDR3 has 15 residues.

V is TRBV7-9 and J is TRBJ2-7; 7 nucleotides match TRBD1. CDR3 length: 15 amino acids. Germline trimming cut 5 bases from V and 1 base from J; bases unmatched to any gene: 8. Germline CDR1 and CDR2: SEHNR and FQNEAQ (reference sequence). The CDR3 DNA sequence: TGTGCCAGCAGCCACGGACAGGAACGATCCTACGAGCAGTACTTC. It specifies CASSHGQERSYEQYF.

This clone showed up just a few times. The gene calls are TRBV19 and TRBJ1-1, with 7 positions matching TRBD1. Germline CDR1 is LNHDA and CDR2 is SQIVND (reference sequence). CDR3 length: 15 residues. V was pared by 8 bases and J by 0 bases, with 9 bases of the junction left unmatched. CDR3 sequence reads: CASSEGAFVNTEAFF. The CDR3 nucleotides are TGTGCCAGTTCCGAGGGGGCCTTTGTGAACACTGAAGCTTTCTTT.

The CDR3 region has the DNA TGTGCCAGCAGTTCCATGCGGGAGAGCTCCTACAATGAGCAGTTCTTC. Translated: CASSSMRESSYNEQFF. The chain uses TRBV28 and TRBJ2-1, with 7 bases fitting TRBD2. V was pared by 4 bases and J by 0 bases, with 6 bases of the junction left unmatched. Per the germline V gene, CDR1 is MDHEN and CDR2 is SYDVKM. This CDR3 contains 16 residues.

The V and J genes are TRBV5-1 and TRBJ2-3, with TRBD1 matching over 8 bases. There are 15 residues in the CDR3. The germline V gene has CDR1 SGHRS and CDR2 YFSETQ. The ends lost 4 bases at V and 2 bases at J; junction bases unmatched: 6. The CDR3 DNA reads TGCGCCAGCAGCGGGGGGACAGGATACACAGATACGCAGTATTTT. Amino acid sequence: CASSGGTGYTDTQYF.

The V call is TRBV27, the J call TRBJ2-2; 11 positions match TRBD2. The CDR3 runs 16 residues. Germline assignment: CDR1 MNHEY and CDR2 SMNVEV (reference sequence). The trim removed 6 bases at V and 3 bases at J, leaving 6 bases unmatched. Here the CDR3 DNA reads TGTGCCAGCAGACAGGGACTAGCGGTCTACACCGGGGAGCTGTTTTTT. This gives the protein CASRQGLAVYTGELFF.